This T cell receptor beta chain came from a study of shared clonotypes between healthy human individuals. Germline CDR1 MGHRA, CDR2 YSYEKL. The V and J ends lost 3 bases and 2 bases, in that order; junction bases with no gene match: 3. The CDR3 totals 15 residues. Generated by immunoSEQ multiplex PCR, the TCRdb table keeps only in-frame clones and is missing some. The repertoire includes some 2,000,000 clones, under 97% of them detected once, and over 0.1% sits in the top ten. This chain joins TRBV4-1 and TRBJ2-7, with TRBD2 matching 11 bases. Sequenced input: naive CD4+ T cells sorted from blood. The subset: CD45RA+ positively selected. The clonotype originates from a young man in good health. In DNA, the CDR3 is TGCGCCAGCAGCCATGGGACTAGCGGAACCTACGAGCAGTACTTC. Translation: CASSHGTSGTYEQYF.